These 14 T cell receptor beta chains were all obtained from the same sample, sequenced in a study of patients and donors after allogeneic stem cell transplantation. TCRdb re-called the RT-PCR reads through MiXCR, storing one row per CDR3 protein. The table lists 920,000 or so distinct CDR3 sequences, roughly 18% of them singletons, with roughly 6.4% in the top ten. Source material: blood, either unsorted or a sorted T cell fraction (not recorded which). The source is a human donor who was either an allogeneic HSCT recipient or a stem cell or donor lymphocyte infusion donor (not recorded which). It is not recorded whose cells these are; they may come from a transplant donor.

This clonotype was counted only a few times. The CDR3 region has the DNA TGTGCCAGCACCCCCGGGTCCAACAGGGTTTCCCCGGAGAACACTGAAGCTTTCTTT. Its translation is CASTPGSNRVSPENTEAFF. This chain joins TRBV6-1 and TRBJ1-1; weak D call: TRBD1 (6 bases). From germline, CDR1 is MNHNS and CDR2 SASEGT. The CDR3 runs to 19 residues. The V and J ends lost 7 bases and 1 base respectively, with 28 bases between them.

V usage is TRBV6-5 and J usage is TRBJ2-7; 9 bases match TRBD1. J lost 0 bases, V lost 0 bases, and 3 bases had no gene match. CDR1 is MNHEY, CDR2 SVGAGI, per germline. CDR3 length: 16 amino acids. CDR3 sequence (DNA): TGTGCCAGCAGTTACTCGAAACAGGGGGCCTCCTACGAGCAGTACTTC. This translates into CASSYSKQGASYEQYF.

The chain combines TRBV12-3 or TRBV12-4 with TRBJ2-7; no definite D call. V lost 2 bases, J lost 4 bases, and 15 bases lay in between. CDR3 size: 15 residues. The CDR3 DNA follows: TGTGCCAGCAGTTTAACCGGTCGCACGGGTTACGAGCAGTACTTC. Protein: CASSLTGRTGYEQYF.

A few counts support this clonotype. The chain combines TRBV27 with TRBJ1-2, with D maybe TRBD1 (6 bases). The germline CDR1 and CDR2 sequences are MNHEY and SMNVEV (reference sequence). Trimming removed 3 bases at V and 3 bases at J, with 14 bases between. The CDR3 extends over 15 amino acids. CDR3 DNA sequence: TGTGCCAGCAGTTTCAGAGGGGGATTCGACTATGGCTACACCTTC. As protein: CASSFRGGFDYGYTF.

V usage is TRBV27 and J usage is TRBJ2-1, with 10 bases fitting TRBD2. This CDR3 spans 14 amino acids. The junction had 5 bases not matched to a gene; V was cut back by 3 bases and J by 9 bases. Germline V gene lookup returns CDR1 MNHEY and CDR2 SMNVEV (reference sequence). The chain's CDR3 is CASSFIAGGREQFF. Written as DNA, the CDR3 is TGTGCCAGCAGTTTTATAGCGGGAGGCCGTGAGCAGTTCTTC.

This chain connects TRBV12-3 or TRBV12-4 to TRBJ1-2, with D possibly being TRBD1 (6 bases). Trimming stripped 5 bases from V and 3 bases from J, with 13 bases between. CDR3 length equals 14 residues. The DNA of the CDR3 is TGTGCCAGCAGTACACAGGGACTCCACTATGGCTACACCTTC. Translating it yields CASSTQGLHYGYTF.

This clonotype was seen more than once but under ten times. This chain links TRBV21-1 with TRBJ1-4; the tabulated D call, TRBD1, remains unverified against the DNA. TRBV21-1 is a pseudogene locus. This CDR3 region has 20 residues. CDR3: CASSKGGVATGGLRDEKLFF. The DNA for the CDR3 is TGTGCCAGCAGCAAAGGTGGGGTCGCGACAGGGGGCTTGAGGGATGAAAAACTGTTTTTT.

DNA for the CDR3: TGTGCCAGCAGCCAGACAGGGGACAACACCGGGGAGCTGTTTTTT. Its protein product is CASSQTGDNTGELFF. V is TRBV7-2 and J is TRBJ2-2; 8 nucleotides match TRBD1. This CDR3 contains 15 residues. The trim removed 5 bases at V and 2 bases at J, leaving 4 bases unmatched. The germline V gene has CDR1 SGHTA and CDR2 FQGNSA.

The rearrangement links TRBV10-3 to TRBJ1-2; TRBD1 matches 9 bases. J was trimmed by 0 bases and V by 4 bases; bases with no gene match: 12. The germline CDR1 and CDR2 sequences are ENHRY and SYGVKD. The CDR3 is 18 residues long. As DNA, the CDR3 is TGTGCCATCAGTGTGTTCCCGGGACAGGGAGCATCTAACTATGGCTACACCTTC. This sequence encodes CAISVFPGQGASNYGYTF.

This chain uses TRBV6-1 with TRBJ1-4; the D gene is possibly TRBD1 (6 bases). CDR3 size: 19 residues. Per the germline V gene, CDR1 is MNHNS and CDR2 is SASEGT. V was shortened by 1 base and J by 0 bases, with 18 bases between the two germline ends. The CDR3 protein is CASSEDLTGLIATNEKLFF. CDR3 DNA sequence: TGTGCCAGCAGTGAAGACTTGACAGGACTTATTGCAACTAATGAAAAACTGTTTTTT.

This clonotype was picked up a small number of times. The CDR3 is CASSFMLGNYGYTF. CDR3 bases: TGTGCCAGCAGTTTTATGTTGGGGAACTATGGCTACACCTTC. This rearrangement joins TRBV12-3 or TRBV12-4 to TRBJ1-2; D gene uncertain. V was shortened by 3 bases and J by 2 bases, with 10 bases between the two germline ends. The CDR3 length is 14 residues.

This clonotype was recorded a few times. The chain is built from TRBV20-1 and TRBJ2-3; 7 nucleotides agree with TRBD1. Losses at the gene ends were 4 bases for V and 2 bases for J; bases not matched to a gene: 6. Germline CDR1 and CDR2: DFQATT and SNEGSKA (reference sequence). The CDR3 totals 14 residues. CDR3 nucleotide sequence: TGCAGTGCTACAGAGACAGGGCTCACAGATACGCAGTATTTT. It is translated as CSATETGLTDTQYF.

The V call is TRBV6-5, the J call TRBJ1-2; D ambiguous. Germline assignment: CDR1 MNHEY and CDR2 SVGAGI. Trimming removed 1 base at V and 7 bases at J, with 22 bases between. The CDR3 runs 17 residues. The CDR3 coding sequence is TGTGCCAGCAGTTACTTCAAAGGGTCCTTTAGGACTGGTGGCTACACCTTC. This translates into CASSYFKGSFRTGGYTF.

At least ten counts were recorded for this clonotype. The chain recombines TRBV6-5 with TRBJ2-3; D ambiguous. Trimming cost V 0 bases and J 3 bases, with 7 bases left between them. This CDR3 has 14 residues. Germline V gene sequence: CDR1 MNHEY, CDR2 SVGAGI. The CDR3 region is CASSYSGNTDTQYF. CDR3 nucleotides: TGTGCCAGCAGTTACTCGGGAAATACAGATACGCAGTATTTT.